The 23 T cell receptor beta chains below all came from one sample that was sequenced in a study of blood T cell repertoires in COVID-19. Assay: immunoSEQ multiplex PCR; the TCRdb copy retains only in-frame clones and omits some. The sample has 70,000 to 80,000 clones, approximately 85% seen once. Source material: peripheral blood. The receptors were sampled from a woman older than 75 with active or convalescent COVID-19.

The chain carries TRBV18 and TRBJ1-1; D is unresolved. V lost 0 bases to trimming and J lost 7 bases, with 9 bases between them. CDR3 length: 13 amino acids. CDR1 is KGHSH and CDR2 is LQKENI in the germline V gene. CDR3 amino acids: CASSPPSLLEAFF. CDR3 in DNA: TGTGCCAGCTCACCACCGAGTCTTCTTGAAGCTTTCTTT.

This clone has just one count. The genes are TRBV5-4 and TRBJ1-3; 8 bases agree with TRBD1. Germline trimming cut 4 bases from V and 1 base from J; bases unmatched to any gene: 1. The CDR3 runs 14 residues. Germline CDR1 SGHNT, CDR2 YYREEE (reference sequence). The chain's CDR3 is CASSRQGSGNTIYF. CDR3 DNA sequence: TGTGCCAGCAGCCGACAGGGGTCTGGAAACACCATATATTTT.

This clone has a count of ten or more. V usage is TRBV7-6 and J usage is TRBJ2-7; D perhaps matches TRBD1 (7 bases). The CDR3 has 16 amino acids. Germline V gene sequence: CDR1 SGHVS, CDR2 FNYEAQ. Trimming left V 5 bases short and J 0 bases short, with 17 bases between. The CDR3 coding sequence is TGTGCCAGCAGCGCCGAGACAGGGAGGCGCTCCTACGAGCAGTACTTC. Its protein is CASSAETGRRSYEQYF.

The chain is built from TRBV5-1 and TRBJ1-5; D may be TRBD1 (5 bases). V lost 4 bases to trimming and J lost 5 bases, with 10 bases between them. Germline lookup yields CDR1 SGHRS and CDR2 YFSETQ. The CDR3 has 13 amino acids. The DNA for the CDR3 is TGCGCCAGCAGCACGACAGCTGATCAGCCCCAGCATTTT. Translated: CASSTTADQPQHF.

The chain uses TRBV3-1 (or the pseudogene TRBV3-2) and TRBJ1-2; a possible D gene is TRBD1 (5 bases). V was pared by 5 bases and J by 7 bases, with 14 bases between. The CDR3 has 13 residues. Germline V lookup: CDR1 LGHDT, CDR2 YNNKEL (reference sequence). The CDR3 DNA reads TGTGCCAGCAGCAGTCTCACAGGAGTTGGCTACACCTTC. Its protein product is CASSSLTGVGYTF.

This CDR3 reads CASKGQLNSGNTIYF. In nucleotides, the CDR3 is TGTGCCAGCAAGGGACAGCTAAACTCTGGAAACACCATATATTTT. The V and J genes are TRBV28 and TRBJ1-3; TRBD1 matches 7 bases. The V and J ends lost 7 bases and 0 bases, in that order; junction bases with no gene match: 6. CDR1 is MDHEN, CDR2 SYDVKM, per germline. The CDR3 length is 15 residues.

The CDR3 is CASSRTGGVNTGELFF. The DNA of the CDR3 is TGTGCCAGCAGCCGGACAGGGGGGGTCAACACCGGGGAGCTGTTTTTT. The chain joins TRBV7-6 to TRBJ2-2; TRBD1 aligns across 10 bases. The trim removed 5 bases at V and 2 bases at J, leaving 5 bases unmatched. This CDR3 is built from 16 residues. Germline CDR1 and CDR2: SGHVS and FNYEAQ.

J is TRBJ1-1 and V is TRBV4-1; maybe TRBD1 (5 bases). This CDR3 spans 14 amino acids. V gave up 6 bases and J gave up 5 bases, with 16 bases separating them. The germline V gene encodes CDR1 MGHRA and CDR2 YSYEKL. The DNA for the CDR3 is TGCGCCAGCAGTCGGGGGGGAACAGATACTGAAGCTTTCTTT. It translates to CASSRGGTDTEAFF.

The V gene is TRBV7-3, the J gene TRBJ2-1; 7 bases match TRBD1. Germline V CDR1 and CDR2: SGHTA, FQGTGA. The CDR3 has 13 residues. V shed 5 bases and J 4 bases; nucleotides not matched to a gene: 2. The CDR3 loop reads CASSGQVYNEQFF. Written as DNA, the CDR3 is TGTGCCAGCAGCGGACAGGTATACAATGAGCAGTTCTTC.

The CDR3 DNA sequence: TGTGCCAGCAGCCCCCGTCTCAGGGGGCAGGGGGAAGGCTACACCTTC. It specifies CASSPRLRGQGEGYTF. The rearrangement uses TRBV9 and TRBJ1-2; 8 bases align to TRBD1. The trim removed 4 bases at V and 8 bases at J, leaving 16 bases unmatched. Germline-derived CDR1 and CDR2 are SGDLS and YYNGEE. CDR3 length: 16 amino acids.

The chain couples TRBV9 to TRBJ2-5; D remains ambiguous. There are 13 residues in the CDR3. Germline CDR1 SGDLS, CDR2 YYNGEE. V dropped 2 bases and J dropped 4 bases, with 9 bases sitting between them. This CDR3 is CASSVGWSETQYF. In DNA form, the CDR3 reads TGTGCCAGCAGCGTCGGTTGGTCAGAGACCCAGTACTTC.

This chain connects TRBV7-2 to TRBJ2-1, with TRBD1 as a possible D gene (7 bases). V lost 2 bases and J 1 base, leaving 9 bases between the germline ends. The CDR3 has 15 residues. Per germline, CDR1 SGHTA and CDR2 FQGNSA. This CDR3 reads CASSLQGGSYNEQFF. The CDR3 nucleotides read TGTGCCAGCAGCTTACAGGGGGGTTCCTACAATGAGCAGTTCTTC.

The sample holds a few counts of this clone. CDR3 coding DNA: TGTGCCAGTAGTTCAAAAGACAGCATAAACACCGGGGAGCTGTTTTTT. This gives the protein CASSSKDSINTGELFF. The chain uses TRBV19 and TRBJ2-2; possible D gene TRBD1, 5 bases. Germline-derived CDR1 and CDR2 are LNHDA and SQIVND (reference sequence). CDR3 size: 16 residues. Deletions cut 5 bases from V and 2 bases from J, with 15 bases between. The full variable domain, rest sourced from reference TRBV19 and TRBJ2-2, is DGGITQSPKYLFRKEGQNVTLSCEQNLNHDAMYWYRQDPGQGLRLIYYSQIVNDFQKGDIAEGYSVSREKKESFPLTVTSAQKNPTAFYLCASSSKDSINTGELFFGEGSRLTVL.

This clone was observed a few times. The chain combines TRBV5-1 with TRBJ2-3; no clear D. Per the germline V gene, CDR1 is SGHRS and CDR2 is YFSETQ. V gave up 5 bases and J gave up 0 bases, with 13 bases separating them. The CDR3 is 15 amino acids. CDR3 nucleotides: TGCGCCAGCAGTTTTGGCGGCGCCAGCACAGATACGCAGTATTTT. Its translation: CASSFGGASTDTQYF.

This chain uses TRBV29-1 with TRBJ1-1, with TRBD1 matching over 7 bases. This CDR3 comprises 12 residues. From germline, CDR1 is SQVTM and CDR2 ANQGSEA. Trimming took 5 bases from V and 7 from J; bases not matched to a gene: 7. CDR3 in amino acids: CSVPRQGDEAFF. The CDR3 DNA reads TGCAGCGTTCCGCGGCAGGGGGATGAAGCTTTCTTT.

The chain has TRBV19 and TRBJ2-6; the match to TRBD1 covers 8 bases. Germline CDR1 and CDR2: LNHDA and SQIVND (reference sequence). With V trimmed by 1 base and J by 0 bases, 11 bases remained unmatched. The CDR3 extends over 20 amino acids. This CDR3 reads CASSIGPRGQWSSGANVLTF. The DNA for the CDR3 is TGTGCCAGTAGTATAGGCCCCAGGGGGCAGTGGAGCTCTGGGGCCAACGTCCTGACTTTC.

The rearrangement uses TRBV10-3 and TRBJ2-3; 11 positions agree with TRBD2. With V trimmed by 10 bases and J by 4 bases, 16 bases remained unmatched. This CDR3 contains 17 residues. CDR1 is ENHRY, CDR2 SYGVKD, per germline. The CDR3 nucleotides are TGTGCCAGCCGAAACAATTTAGCGGGGGGGCTGGCAGATACGCAGTATTTT. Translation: CASRNNLAGGLADTQYF.

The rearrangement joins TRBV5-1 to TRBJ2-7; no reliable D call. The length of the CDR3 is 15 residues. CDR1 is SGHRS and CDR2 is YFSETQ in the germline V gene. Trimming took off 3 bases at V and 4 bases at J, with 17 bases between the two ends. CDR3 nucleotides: TGCGCCAGCAGCTCACCCGGAGAAGGTGTGTACGAGCAGTACTTC. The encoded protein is CASSSPGEGVYEQYF.

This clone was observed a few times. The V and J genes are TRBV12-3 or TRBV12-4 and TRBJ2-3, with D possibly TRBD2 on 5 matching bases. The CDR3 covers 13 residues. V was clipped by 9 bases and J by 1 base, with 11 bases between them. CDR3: CASLWRGTDTQYF. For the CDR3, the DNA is TGTGCCAGTCTGTGGCGGGGCACAGATACGCAGTATTTT.

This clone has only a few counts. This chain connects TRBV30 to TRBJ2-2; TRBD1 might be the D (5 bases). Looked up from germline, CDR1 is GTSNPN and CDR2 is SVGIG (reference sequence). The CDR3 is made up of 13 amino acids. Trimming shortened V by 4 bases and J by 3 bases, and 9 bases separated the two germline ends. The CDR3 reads CAWTLQDTGELFF. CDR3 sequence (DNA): TGTGCCTGGACACTACAGGACACCGGGGAGCTGTTTTTT.

CDR3 amino acids: CASSQDRGNFYEQYF. Here the CDR3 DNA reads TGCGCCAGCAGCCAAGATCGGGGTAATTTCTACGAGCAGTACTTC. The J gene is TRBJ2-7, the V gene TRBV4-1; tentatively, D is TRBD2 (5 bases). V shed 0 bases and J shed 3 bases, with 12 bases lying between them. Germline V gene sequence: CDR1 MGHRA, CDR2 YSYEKL. This CDR3 is 15 amino acids long.

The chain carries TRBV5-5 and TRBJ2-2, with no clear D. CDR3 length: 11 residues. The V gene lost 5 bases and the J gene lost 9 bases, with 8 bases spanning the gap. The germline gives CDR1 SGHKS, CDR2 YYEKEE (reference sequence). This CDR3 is CASSLGWELFF. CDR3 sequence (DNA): TGTGCCAGCAGTCTCGGGTGGGAGCTGTTTTTT.

The CDR3 DNA reads TGTGCCAGCAGCTTCGCAGAGAACACTGAAGCTTTCTTT. It translates to CASSFAENTEAFF. This chain uses TRBV7-2 with TRBJ1-1; D not certain. From germline, CDR1 is SGHTA and CDR2 FQGNSA. Trimming stripped 3 bases from V and 1 base from J, with 6 bases between. The CDR3 is made up of 13 amino acids.